This T cell receptor beta chain appears in the sequencing data of a study of blood T cell repertoires in COVID-19. Study summary: Collection of acute and convalescent COVID-19 samples took place in the United States, Italy and Spain. Sources were T cells, B-cell-depleted T cells, or PBMCs; the material itself was cDNA or gDNA.

Unmatched junction bases numbered 5, after V lost 6 bases and J lost 7 bases. Germline V gene data show CDR1 as MNHNY and CDR2 as SVGAGI (reference sequence). The CDR3 sequence is 12 residues long. Per the study methods: The authors estimated nucleated cell counts from reference gene primer amplification. The table came from immunoSEQ multiplex PCR; TCRdb's copy has only in-frame clones and leaves some out. V and J calls and clone size are given by that table; D and trimming were obtained from the DNA. The sample includes approximately 190,000 clones, almost 80% seen only once; the top ten take around 16%.

This clonotype was sampled from a man in his fifties or sixties with active or convalescent COVID-19. This chain connects TRBV6-6 to TRBJ1-2; 7 bases are shared with TRBD1. The source material was peripheral blood. CDR3 residues: CASSHTGVGYTF. CDR3 DNA sequence: TGTGCCAGCAGCCACACAGGGGTTGGCTACACCTTC.